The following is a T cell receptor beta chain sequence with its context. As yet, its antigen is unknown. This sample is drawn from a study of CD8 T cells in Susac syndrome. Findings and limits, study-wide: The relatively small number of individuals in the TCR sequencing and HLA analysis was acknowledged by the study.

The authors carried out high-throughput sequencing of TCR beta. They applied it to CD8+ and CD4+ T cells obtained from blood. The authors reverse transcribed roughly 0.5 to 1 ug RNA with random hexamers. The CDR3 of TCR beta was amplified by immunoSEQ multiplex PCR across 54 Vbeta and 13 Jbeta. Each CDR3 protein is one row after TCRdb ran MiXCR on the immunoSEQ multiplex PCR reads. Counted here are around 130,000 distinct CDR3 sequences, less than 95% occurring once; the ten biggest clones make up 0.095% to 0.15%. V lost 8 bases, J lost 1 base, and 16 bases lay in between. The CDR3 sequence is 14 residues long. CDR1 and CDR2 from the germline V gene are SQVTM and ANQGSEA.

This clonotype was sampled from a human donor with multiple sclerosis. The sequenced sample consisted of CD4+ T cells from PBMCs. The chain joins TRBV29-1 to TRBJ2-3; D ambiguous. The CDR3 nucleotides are TGCAGCTGGGCCCCACTAACAGGCACAGATACGCAGTATTTT. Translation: CSWAPLTGTDTQYF.